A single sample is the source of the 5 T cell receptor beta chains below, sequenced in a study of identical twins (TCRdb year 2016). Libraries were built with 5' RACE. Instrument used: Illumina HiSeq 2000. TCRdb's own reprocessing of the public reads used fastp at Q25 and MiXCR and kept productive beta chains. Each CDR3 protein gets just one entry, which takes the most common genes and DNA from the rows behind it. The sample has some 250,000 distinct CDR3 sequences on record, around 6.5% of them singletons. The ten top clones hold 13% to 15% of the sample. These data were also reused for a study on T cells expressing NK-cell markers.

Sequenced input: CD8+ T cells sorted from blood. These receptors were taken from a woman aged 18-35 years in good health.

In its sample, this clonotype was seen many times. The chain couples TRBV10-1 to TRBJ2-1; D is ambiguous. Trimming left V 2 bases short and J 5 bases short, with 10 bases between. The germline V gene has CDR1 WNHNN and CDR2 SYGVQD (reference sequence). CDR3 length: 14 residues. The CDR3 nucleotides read TGCGCCAGCAGTGAGGCTTTAGCAGACAATGAGCAGTTCTTC. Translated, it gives CASSEALADNEQFF.

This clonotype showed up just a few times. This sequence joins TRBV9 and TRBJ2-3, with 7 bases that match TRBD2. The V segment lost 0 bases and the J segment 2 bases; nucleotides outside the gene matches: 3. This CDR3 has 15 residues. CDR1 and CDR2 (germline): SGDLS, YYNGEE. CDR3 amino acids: CASSVGGTITDTQYF. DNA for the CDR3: TGTGCCAGCAGCGTAGGGGGGACTATCACAGATACGCAGTATTTT.

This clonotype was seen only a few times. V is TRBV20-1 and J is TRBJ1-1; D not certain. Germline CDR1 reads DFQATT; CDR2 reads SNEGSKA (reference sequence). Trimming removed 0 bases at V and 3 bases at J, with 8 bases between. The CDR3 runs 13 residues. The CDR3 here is CSARDLVDTEAFF. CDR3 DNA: TGCAGTGCTAGAGATCTGGTGGACACTGAAGCTTTCTTT.

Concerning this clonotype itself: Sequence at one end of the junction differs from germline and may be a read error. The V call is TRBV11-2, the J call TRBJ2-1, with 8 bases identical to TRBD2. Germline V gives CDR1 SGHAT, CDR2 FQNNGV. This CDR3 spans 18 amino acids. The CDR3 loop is CASSSYPLSGSSNNEQFF. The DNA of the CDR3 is TGTGCCAGCAGCTCGTACCCTCTGAGCGGGAGCTCCAACAATGAGCAGTTCTTC.

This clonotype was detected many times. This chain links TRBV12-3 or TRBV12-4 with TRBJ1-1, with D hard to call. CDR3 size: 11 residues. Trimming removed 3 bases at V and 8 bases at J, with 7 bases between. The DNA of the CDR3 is TGTGCCAGCAGTTTTTCTACAGAAGCTTTCTTT. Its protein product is CASSFSTEAFF.